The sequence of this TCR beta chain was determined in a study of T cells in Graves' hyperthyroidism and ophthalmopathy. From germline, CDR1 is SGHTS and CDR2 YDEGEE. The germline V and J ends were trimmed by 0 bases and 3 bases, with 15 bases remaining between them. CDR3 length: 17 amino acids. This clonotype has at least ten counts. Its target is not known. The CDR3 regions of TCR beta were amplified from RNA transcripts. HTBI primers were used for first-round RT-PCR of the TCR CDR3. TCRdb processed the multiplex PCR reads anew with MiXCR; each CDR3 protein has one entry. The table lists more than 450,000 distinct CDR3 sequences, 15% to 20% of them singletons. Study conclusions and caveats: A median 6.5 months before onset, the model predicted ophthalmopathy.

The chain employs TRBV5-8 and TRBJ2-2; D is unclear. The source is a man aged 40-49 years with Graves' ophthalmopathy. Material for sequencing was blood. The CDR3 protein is CASSLGKENGDTGELFF. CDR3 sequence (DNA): TGTGCCAGCAGCTTGGGCAAGGAGAACGGCGACACCGGGGAGCTGTTTTTT.